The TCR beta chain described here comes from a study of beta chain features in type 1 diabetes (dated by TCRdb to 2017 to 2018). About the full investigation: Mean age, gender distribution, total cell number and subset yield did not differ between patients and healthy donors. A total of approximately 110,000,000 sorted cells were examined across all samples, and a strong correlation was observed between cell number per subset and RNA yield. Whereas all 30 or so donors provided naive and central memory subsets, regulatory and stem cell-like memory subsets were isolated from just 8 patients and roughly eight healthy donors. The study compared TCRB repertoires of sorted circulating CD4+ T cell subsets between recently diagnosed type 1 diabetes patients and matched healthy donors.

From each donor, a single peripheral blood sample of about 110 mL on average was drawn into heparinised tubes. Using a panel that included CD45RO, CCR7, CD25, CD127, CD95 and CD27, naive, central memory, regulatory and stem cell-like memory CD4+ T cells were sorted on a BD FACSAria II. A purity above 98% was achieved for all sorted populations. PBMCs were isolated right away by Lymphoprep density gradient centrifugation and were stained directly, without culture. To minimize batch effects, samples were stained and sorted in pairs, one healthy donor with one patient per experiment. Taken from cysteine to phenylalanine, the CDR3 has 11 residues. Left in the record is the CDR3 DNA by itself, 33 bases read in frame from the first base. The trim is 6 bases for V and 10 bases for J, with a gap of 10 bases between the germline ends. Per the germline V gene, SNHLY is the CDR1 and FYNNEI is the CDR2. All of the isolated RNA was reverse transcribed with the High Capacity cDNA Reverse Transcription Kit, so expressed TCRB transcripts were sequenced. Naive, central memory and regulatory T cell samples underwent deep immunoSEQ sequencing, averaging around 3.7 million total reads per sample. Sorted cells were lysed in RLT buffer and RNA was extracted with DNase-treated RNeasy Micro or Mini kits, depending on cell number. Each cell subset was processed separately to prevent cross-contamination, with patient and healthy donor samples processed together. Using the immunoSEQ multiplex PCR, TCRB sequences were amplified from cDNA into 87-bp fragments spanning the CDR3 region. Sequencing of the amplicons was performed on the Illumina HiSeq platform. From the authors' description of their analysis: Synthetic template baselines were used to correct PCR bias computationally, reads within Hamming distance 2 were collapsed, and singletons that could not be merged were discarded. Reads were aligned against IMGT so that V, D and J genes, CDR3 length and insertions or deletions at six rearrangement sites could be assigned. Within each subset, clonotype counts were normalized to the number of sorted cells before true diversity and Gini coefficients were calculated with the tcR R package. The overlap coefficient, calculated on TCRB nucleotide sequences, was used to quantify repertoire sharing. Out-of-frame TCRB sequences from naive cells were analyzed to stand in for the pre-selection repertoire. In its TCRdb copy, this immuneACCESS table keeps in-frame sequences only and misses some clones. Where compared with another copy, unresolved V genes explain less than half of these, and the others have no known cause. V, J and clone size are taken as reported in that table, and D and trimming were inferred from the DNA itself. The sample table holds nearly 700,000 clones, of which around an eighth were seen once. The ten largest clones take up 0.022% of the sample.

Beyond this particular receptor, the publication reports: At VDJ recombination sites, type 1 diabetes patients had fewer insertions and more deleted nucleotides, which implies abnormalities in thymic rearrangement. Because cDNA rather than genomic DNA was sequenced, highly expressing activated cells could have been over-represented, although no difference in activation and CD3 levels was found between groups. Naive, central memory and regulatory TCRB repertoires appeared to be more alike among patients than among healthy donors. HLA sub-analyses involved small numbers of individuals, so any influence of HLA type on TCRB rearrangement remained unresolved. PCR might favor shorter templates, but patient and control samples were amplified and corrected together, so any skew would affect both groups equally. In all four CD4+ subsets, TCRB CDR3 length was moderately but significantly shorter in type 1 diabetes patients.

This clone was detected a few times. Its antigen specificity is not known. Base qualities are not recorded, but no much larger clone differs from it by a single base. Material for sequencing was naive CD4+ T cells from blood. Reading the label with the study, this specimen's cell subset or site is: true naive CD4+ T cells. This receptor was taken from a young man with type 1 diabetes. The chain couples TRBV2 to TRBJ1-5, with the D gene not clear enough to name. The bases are TGTGCCAGCAGATATTCCCAACCCCAGCATTTT. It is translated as CASRYSQPQHF.